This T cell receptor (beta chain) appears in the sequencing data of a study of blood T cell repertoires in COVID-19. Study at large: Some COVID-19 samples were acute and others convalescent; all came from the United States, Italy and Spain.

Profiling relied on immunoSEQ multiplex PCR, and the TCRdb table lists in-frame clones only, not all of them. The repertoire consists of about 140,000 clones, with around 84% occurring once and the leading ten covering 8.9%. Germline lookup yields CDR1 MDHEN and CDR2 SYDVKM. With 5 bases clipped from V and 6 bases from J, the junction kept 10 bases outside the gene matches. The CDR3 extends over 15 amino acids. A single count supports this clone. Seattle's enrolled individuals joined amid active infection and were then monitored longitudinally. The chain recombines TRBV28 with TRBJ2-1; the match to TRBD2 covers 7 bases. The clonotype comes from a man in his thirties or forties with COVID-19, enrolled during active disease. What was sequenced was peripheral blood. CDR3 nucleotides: TGTGCCAGCAGTACCGCGGGAGTTCCGCCCAATGAGCAGTTCTTC. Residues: CASSTAGVPPNEQFF.